This TCR beta chain comes out of a study of human T cells and chemical hapten exposure. TCRdb used MiXCR to reprocess the RACE reads, holding one entry per CDR3 protein. The sample includes some 110,000 distinct CDR3 sequences, 9.5% to 13% of them seen just once. The CDR3 is 15 residues long. The germline gives CDR1 LGHNA, CDR2 YSLEER. V was pared by 0 bases and J by 3 bases, with 9 bases between. There are many counts of this clonotype. Its target is unknown. Points from the study as a whole: TCRs exceeding a frequency of 1 in 1000 stayed unchanged under DPC sensitization.

The time point here: patch test 1, 2 weeks after DPC sensitization. As for treatment: therapeutic diphenylcyclopropenone sensitization with weekly scalp DPC. V and J are TRBV4-3 and TRBJ2-1, with D possibly matching TRBD1 (6 bases). The source material was whole blood, sampled in connection with sensitization to the hapten diphenylcyclopropenone (DPC). This TCR derives from a woman aged 45-65 years with alopecia areata. Some clones in this sample may be carry-over from other donors' samples. The CDR3, as DNA: TGCGCCAGCAGCCAAGAGGGGGCTAGCTACAATGAGCAGTTCTTC. Protein: CASSQEGASYNEQFF.